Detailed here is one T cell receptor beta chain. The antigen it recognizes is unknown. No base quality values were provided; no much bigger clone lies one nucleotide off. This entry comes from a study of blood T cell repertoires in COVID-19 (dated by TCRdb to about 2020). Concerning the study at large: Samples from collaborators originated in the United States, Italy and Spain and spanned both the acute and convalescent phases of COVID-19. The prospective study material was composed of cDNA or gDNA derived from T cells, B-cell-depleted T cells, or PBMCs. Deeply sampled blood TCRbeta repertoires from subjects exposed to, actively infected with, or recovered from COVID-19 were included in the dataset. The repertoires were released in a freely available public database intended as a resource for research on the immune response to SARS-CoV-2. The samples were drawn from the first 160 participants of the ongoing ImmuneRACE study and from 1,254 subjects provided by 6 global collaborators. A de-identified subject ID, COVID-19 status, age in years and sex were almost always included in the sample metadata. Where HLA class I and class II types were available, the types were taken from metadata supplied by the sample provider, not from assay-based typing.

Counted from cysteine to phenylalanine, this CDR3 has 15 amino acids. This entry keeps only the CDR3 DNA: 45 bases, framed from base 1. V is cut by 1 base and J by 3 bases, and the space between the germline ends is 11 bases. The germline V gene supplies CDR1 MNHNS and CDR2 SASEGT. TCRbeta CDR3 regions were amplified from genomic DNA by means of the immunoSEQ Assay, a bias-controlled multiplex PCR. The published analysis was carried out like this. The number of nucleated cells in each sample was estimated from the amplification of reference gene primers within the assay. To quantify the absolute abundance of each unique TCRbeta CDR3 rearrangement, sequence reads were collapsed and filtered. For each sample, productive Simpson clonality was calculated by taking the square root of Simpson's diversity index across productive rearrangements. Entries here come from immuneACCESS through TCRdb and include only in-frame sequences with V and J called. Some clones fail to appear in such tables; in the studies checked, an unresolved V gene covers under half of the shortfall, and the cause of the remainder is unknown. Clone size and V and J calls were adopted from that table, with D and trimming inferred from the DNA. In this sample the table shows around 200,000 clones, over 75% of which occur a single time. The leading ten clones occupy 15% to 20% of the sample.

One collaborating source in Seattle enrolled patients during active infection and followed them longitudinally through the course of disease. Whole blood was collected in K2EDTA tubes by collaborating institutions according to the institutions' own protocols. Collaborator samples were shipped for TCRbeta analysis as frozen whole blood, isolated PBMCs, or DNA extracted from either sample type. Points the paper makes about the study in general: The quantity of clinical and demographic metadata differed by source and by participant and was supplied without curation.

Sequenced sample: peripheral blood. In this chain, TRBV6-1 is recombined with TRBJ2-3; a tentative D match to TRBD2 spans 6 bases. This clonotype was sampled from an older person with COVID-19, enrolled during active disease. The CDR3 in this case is CASSEVGGWTDTQYF. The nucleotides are TGTGCCAGCAGTGAAGTTGGGGGGTGGACAGATACGCAGTATTTT.